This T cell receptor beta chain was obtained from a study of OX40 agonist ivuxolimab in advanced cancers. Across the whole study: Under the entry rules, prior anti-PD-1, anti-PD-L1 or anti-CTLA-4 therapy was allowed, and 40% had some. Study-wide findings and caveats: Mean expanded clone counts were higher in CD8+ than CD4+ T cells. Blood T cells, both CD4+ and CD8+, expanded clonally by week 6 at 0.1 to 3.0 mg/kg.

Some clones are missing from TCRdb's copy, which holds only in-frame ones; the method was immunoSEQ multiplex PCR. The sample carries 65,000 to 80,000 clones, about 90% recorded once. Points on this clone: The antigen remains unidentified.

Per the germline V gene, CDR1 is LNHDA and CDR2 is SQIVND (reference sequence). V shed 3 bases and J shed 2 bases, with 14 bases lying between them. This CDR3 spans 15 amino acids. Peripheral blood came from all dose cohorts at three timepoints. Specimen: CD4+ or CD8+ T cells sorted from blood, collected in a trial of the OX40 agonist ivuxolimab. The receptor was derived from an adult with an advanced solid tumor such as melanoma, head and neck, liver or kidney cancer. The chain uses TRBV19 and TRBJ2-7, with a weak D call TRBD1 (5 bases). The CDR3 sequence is CASSISSGRAYEQYF. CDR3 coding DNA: TGTGCCAGTAGTATTAGTTCAGGGCGCGCCTACGAGCAGTACTTC.